This record looks at one TCR beta chain sequence and its context. The data originate from a study of control samples from healthy donors and cancer patients. Trimming removed 3 bases from V and 4 bases from J, with 10 bases in between. This CDR3 comprises 14 residues. Germline CDR1 reads SEHNR; CDR2 reads FQNEAQ (reference sequence). Generated by immunoSEQ multiplex PCR, the TCRdb table keeps only in-frame clones and is missing some. Of roughly 30,000 clones detected, roughly 85% appear once; the ten largest clones hold 3% to 5%. The specimen was formalin-fixed, paraffin-embedded tissue. This receptor was identified in a female donor with melanoma. This chain joins TRBV7-9 and TRBJ1-3; weak D call: TRBD1 (5 bases). This chain's CDR3 is CASSFGAVGNTIYF. As DNA, the CDR3 is TGTGCCAGCAGCTTTGGGGCGGTCGGAAACACCATATATTTT.